This TCR beta chain was observed in a study of blood T cell repertoires in COVID-19. Looking at the study overall: Material from acute and convalescent COVID-19 was sourced from the United States, Italy and Spain. T cells, B-cell-depleted T cells, or PBMCs provided the cDNA or gDNA that served as material.

Germline loops: CDR1 ENHRY, CDR2 SYGVKD. Germline trimming cut 6 bases from V and 0 bases from J; bases unmatched to any gene: 5. This CDR3 comprises 15 residues. In the authors' methods: Reference gene primer amplification gave estimated nucleated cell counts. TCRdb keeps only in-frame clones here, not all; method: immunoSEQ multiplex PCR. That table supplies the V and J calls and clone size; D and trimming were determined from the DNA. The sample gives about 120,000 clones, 75% to 90% of which show up once; 25% to 30% is in the top ten. Sequencing used peripheral blood. The chain couples TRBV10-3 to TRBJ2-7; TRBD1 agrees at 10 bases. This TCR came from a man in his sixties or seventies with active or convalescent COVID-19. CDR3 bases: TGTGCCATCAGGAGGACAGGGGGAACCTCCTACGAGCAGTACTTC. It codes for CAIRRTGGTSYEQYF.